There are a few counts of the clone carrying this TCR beta chain. Its antigen is undetermined. Hyperthyroidism patients were newly diagnosed, under 2 months' duration, aged 18 to 65. The length of the CDR3 is 14 residues. V was shortened by 4 bases and J by 8 bases, with 20 bases between the two germline ends. CDR1 and CDR2 from the germline V gene are GTSNPN and SVGIG (reference sequence). The data stem from a study of Graves' ophthalmopathy and Graves' hyperthyroidism. Study overall: Ophthalmopathy absent within 18 months of follow-up marked hyperthyroidism as stable.

Scientists amplified the TCR beta CDR3 regions from RNA transcripts. First-round RT-PCR relied on HTBI primers, and a second-round multiplex PCR came next. Each CDR3 protein is one row after TCRdb ran MiXCR on the multiplex PCR reads. The sample lists over a million distinct CDR3 sequences, 35% to 45% occurring once. Overall study findings and caveats: Sensitivity reached 70.59% and specificity approximately 78% when the model predicted ophthalmopathy progression.

Material for sequencing was peripheral blood or thyroid tissue (not recorded which). V usage is TRBV30 and J usage is TRBJ1-2, with D perhaps TRBD1 (5 bases). The TCR comes from an adult man with Graves' hyperthyroidism. This CDR3 reads CAWKEGRAPRGYTF. DNA for the CDR3: TGTGCCTGGAAGGAGGGCAGGGCCCCACGGGGCTACACCTTC.